This TCR beta chain was documented in a study of CD8+CD57+ T cells in acquired aplastic anemia. Genomic DNA acted as the template from which TCR beta VDJ combination and CDR3 sequence profiling were carried out. Each CDR3 protein is one row after TCRdb ran MiXCR on the reads. The data show 160,000 or so distinct CDR3 sequences, roughly 45% seen once. A word on this clonotype: Its target is not known.

Patients selected for sequencing had displayed CD8+CD57+ cell expansion by flow cytometry. All participating patients were living with severe acquired aplastic anemia. Blood sampling was performed on the patients, and none of them had received therapy by then. Looked up from germline, CDR1 is SNHLY and CDR2 is FYNNEI. The V end lost 1 base, the J end lost 6 bases, and 10 bases lay between the germline ends. This CDR3 has 14 residues. Notes on the study in general: Some 28 CD8+ CDR3 sequences occurred in both the patients and the controls.

The V and J genes are TRBV2 and TRBJ1-5, with unresolved D. Sequencing was done on a sample of sorted CD4+, CD8+, or CD8+CD57+ T cells (not recorded which) from PBMCs. The clonotype was recovered from a human donor with aplastic anemia. The CDR3 DNA follows: TGTGCCAGCAGTGAAGGCGTACCCGGTCAGCCCCAGCATTTT. Translating it yields CASSEGVPGQPQHF.